This T cell receptor beta chain was identified in a study of cytotoxic CD8 clonotypes in ibrutinib-treated CLL. About the study: Once treatment had gone on for a median of approximately 11 months, range 6 to 36, response samples were drawn.

Method: immunoSEQ multiplex PCR; TCRdb's copy keeps in-frame clones and lacks some. The sample contains some 46,000 clones, roughly two thirds of which appear only once. Study results and limitations: Clonality correlated strongly with circulating CD8+ T cells and exceeded age-matched healthy donors at baseline. Clonality increased at ibrutinib response, then returned toward baseline at progression.

Germline CDR1 reads SGHVS; CDR2 reads FQNEAQ. With 2 bases clipped from V and 7 bases from J, the junction kept 10 bases outside the gene matches. CDR3 length: 16 residues. In the case of this clone: The antigen remains undetermined.

The input for sequencing was PBMCs, taken after 12 months of ibrutinib treatment. The sequence came from a human donor with chronic lymphocytic leukemia. This rearrangement joins TRBV7-8 to TRBJ2-7; 11 nucleotides match TRBD2. CDR3 bases: TGTGCCAGCAGCTTAAGAGGACTAGCGGGCCAGGGGGAGCAGTACTTC. Residues: CASSLRGLAGQGEQYF.